Reported below is one T cell receptor beta chain. What it recognizes is unknown. The data derive from a study of shared clonotypes between healthy human individuals. Cells designated naive CD8 were CD45RO-negative and were positively selected for CCR7, with terminally differentiated effector memory CD45RA+ cells excluded. Healthy and HIV-negative, the adult donors had no recent acute infections or vaccinations. TCRdb keeps only in-frame clones here, not all; method: immunoSEQ multiplex PCR. Among about 2.1 million clones listed, around 93% were seen once. CDR1 is SGHTA, CDR2 FQGNSA, per germline. V was trimmed by 4 bases and J by 4 bases, leaving 22 bases between them. This CDR3 comprises 17 residues. Study observations and caveats: Shared clonotypes across all four donors exceeded non-shared ones in generation probability. Generally, naive subsets came out with larger estimated richness than memory subsets. A handful of donors showed sharing of around 5% of naive CD4 clonotypes.

The sequencing input was naive CD8+ T cells from PBMCs. The V call is TRBV7-2, the J call TRBJ2-5; a possible D gene is TRBD2 (6 bases). The source of this sequence is a man between 18 and 29 years old in good health. Some clones in this sample may be carry-over from other donors' samples. CDR3 nucleotide sequence: TGTGCCAGCAGCTGGACCCCTGGTTGGCCGCGGGGAGAGACCCAGTACTTC. Its translation: CASSWTPGWPRGETQYF.